The 26 T cell receptor beta chains below all came from one sample that was sequenced in a study of CD4 T cells in relation to SARS-CoV-2 and coronaviruses. Their specific antigens are unknown. CD4+ T cells from unexposed donors were obtained before the COVID-19 pandemic (2011-2018). The cells were cultured for 10 days before CD4+ T cells were isolated. The table came from immunoSEQ multiplex PCR; TCRdb's copy has only in-frame clones and leaves some out. The table has 20,000 to 30,000 clones, around 80% seen once. The sequenced sample consisted of CD4+ T cells from PBMCs, cultured in vitro. The receptors here all came from a human donor in good health.

This chain joins TRBV6-5 and TRBJ1-5, with D uncertain. CDR3 length: 15 amino acids. V lost 6 bases, J lost 7 bases, and 19 bases lay in between. CDR1 and CDR2 (germline): MNHEY, SVGAGI. CDR3 loop: CASRPGRQPGQPQHF. DNA of the CDR3: TGTGCCAGCAGACCGGGTCGACAACCCGGGCAGCCCCAGCATTTT.

For this clone: Other DNA variants within this sample encode the same CDR3. The rearrangement joins TRBV3-1 (or the pseudogene TRBV3-2) to TRBJ1-2; the D gene is possibly TRBD1 (5 bases). The ends were cut back, 2 bases at V and 4 bases at J, with 11 bases in the middle. Germline CDR1 reads LGHDT; CDR2 reads YNNKEL (reference sequence). The CDR3 has 14 amino acids. For the CDR3, the DNA is TGTGCCAGCAGCCAACCCACAGGAGGCTATGGCTACACCTTC. It yields the protein CASSQPTGGYGYTF.

The CDR3 is CASSQTPGQGLWNTQYF. CDR3 nucleotides: TGTGCCAGCAGCCAGACTCCGGGACAGGGGTTGTGGAATACGCAGTATTTT. J is TRBJ2-3 and V is TRBV3-1 (or the pseudogene TRBV3-2), with TRBD1 matching 10 bases. Germline loops: CDR1 LGHDT, CDR2 YNNKEL (reference sequence). This CDR3 is built from 17 residues. V lost 3 bases, J lost 7 bases, and 13 bases stayed unmatched.

The rearrangement joins TRBV2 to TRBJ1-3, with D possibly TRBD1 on 5 matching bases. The CDR3 runs to 15 residues. V lost 6 bases to trimming and J lost 2 bases, with 14 bases between them. Germline values: CDR1 SNHLY, CDR2 FYNNEI. The CDR3 coding sequence is TGTGCCAGCAGGGAACGGGGGTACGCTGGAAACACCATATATTTT. Translation gives CASRERGYAGNTIYF.

V is TRBV28 and J is TRBJ2-7; D possibly matches TRBD1 or TRBD2 (5 bases each). This CDR3 has 13 amino acids. The V gene lost 6 bases and the J gene lost 0 bases, with 9 bases spanning the gap. The germline V gene has CDR1 MDHEN and CDR2 SYDVKM. The CDR3 here is CASSPGSSYEQYF. CDR3 in DNA: TGTGCCAGCAGCCCAGGGAGCTCCTACGAGCAGTACTTC.

This rearrangement joins TRBV18 to TRBJ2-7; D may be TRBD2 (6 bases). Germline CDR1 and CDR2: KGHSH and LQKENI. This CDR3 contains 14 residues. V lost 0 bases, J lost 2 bases, and 8 bases lay in between. Written as DNA, the CDR3 is TGTGCCAGCTCACCACCGTCGGGAGCCTACGAGCAGTACTTC. This codes for CASSPPSGAYEQYF.

The V call is TRBV29-1, the J call TRBJ2-2; 8 positions agree with TRBD1. The V gene's germline CDR1 is SQVTM and CDR2 ANQGSEA. With V trimmed by 4 bases and J by 2 bases, 6 bases remained unmatched. The CDR3 spans 15 residues. The CDR3 protein is CSVGAGQGNTGELFF. In DNA, the CDR3 is TGCAGCGTTGGCGCAGGACAGGGAAACACCGGGGAGCTGTTTTTT.

The chain carries TRBV5-1 and TRBJ2-5; D assignment may be TRBD1 or TRBD2 (5 bases each). CDR3 size: 14 residues. The germline CDR1 and CDR2 sequences are SGHRS and YFSETQ. The V and J ends lost 2 bases and 0 bases respectively, with 8 bases between them. DNA for the CDR3: TGCGCCAGCAGCTTCCAGGGACACCAAGAGACCCAGTACTTC. This encodes CASSFQGHQETQYF.

The chain has TRBV6-6 and TRBJ1-6, with a weak D call TRBD1 (5 bases). The length of the CDR3 is 16 residues. The germline V gene encodes CDR1 MNHNY and CDR2 SVGAGI (reference sequence). Trimming took off 2 bases at V and 7 bases at J, with 15 bases between the two ends. The CDR3 sequence: CASSYPGGIWNSPLHF. CDR3 DNA: TGTGCCAGCAGTTACCCGGGGGGAATCTGGAATTCACCCCTCCACTTT.

A single count supports this clone. The chain recombines TRBV18 with TRBJ1-5; possible D gene TRBD1, 6 bases. CDR3 length: 14 residues. Trimming shortened V by 4 bases and J by 6 bases, and 13 bases separated the two germline ends. Germline lookup yields CDR1 KGHSH and CDR2 LQKENI. The CDR3 spells CASSLQGSRQPQHF. The CDR3 DNA reads as TGTGCCAGCTCACTTCAGGGGAGCCGTCAGCCCCAGCATTTT.

This rearrangement joins TRBV28 to TRBJ1-2; 9 bases match TRBD1. The CDR3 extends over 13 amino acids. With V trimmed by 10 bases and J by 8 bases, 11 bases remained unmatched. Germline CDR1 reads MDHEN; CDR2 reads SYDVKM. The CDR3 DNA reads TGTGCCACATGGGGGGGGACAGGGTTCGGCTACACCTTC. Its translation: CATWGGTGFGYTF.

The chain carries TRBV4-2 and TRBJ2-1, with D maybe TRBD1 (5 bases). This CDR3 contains 17 residues. Germline V gene lookup returns CDR1 LGHNA and CDR2 YNFKEQ. The V end lost 0 bases, the J end lost 3 bases, and 15 bases lay between the germline ends. The chain's CDR3 is CASSQDYSRGVYNEQFF. DNA for the CDR3: TGTGCCAGCAGCCAAGATTATAGTAGGGGCGTCTACAATGAGCAGTTCTTC.

The V call is TRBV6-5, the J call TRBJ1-1; D remains unclear. This CDR3 region has 14 residues. CDR1 and CDR2 from the germline V gene are MNHEY and SVGAGI. V lost 7 bases, J lost 6 bases, and 18 bases lay in between. The CDR3: CASTLAAPGAEAFF. The CDR3 bases are TGTGCCAGCACTCTTGCGGCCCCGGGCGCTGAAGCTTTCTTT.

The chain recombines TRBV6-5 with TRBJ1-3, with a tentative D call TRBD1 (5 bases). Germline V gene lookup returns CDR1 MNHEY and CDR2 SVGAGI. V was pared by 7 bases and J by 4 bases, with 11 bases between. This CDR3 comprises 13 residues. The CDR3 spells CASISPGGNTIYF. The CDR3 nucleotides read TGTGCCAGCATAAGTCCAGGGGGAAACACCATATATTTT.

Note on this clone: A junction end diverges from the germline sequence, so it may reflect a read error. The V gene is TRBV27, the J gene TRBJ1-2; D possibly corresponds to TRBD1 (6 bases). The CDR3 is 12 amino acids. In germline, CDR1 is MNHEY, CDR2 SMNVEV (reference sequence). The DNA of the CDR3 is TGTGCCAGCAGTAACGGGGGCTATCGCTACACCTTC. This encodes CASSNGGYRYTF.

The rearrangement links TRBV29-1 to TRBJ1-2, with 9 bases identical to TRBD1. This CDR3 spans 16 amino acids. Germline V gives CDR1 SQVTM, CDR2 ANQGSEA. The junction had 14 bases not matched to a gene; V was cut back by 3 bases and J by 6 bases. The CDR3 sequence: CSVDLNRGRGEDGYTF. Written as DNA, the CDR3 is TGCAGCGTTGATTTGAACAGGGGGCGCGGTGAGGATGGCTACACCTTC.

The chain has TRBV7-3 and TRBJ2-5, with TRBD2 matching over 15 bases. This CDR3 has 15 amino acids. Germline V CDR1 and CDR2: SGHTA, FQGTGA. J was trimmed by 4 bases and V by 4 bases; bases with no gene match: 1. In nucleotides, the CDR3 is TGTGCCAGCAGCTGGACTAGCGGGAGGGGAGAGACCCAGTACTTC. Protein sequence: CASSWTSGRGETQYF.

This clone was detected once. The chain joins TRBV28 to TRBJ1-1; D may be TRBD1 (5 bases). The CDR3 sequence is 16 residues long. Between the trimmed V and J ends, which lost 2 bases and 0 bases, there was a span of 13 bases. In germline, CDR1 is MDHEN, CDR2 SYDVKM. In DNA, the CDR3 is TGTGCCAGCAGTTTAGGGGGGGGACTGATGAACACTGAAGCTTTCTTT. Translation gives CASSLGGGLMNTEAFF.

The rearrangement links TRBV6-4 to TRBJ1-1; D call uncertain. The length of the CDR3 is 13 residues. The germline CDR1 and CDR2 sequences are MRHNA and SNTAGT. The ends were cut back, 4 bases at V and 1 base at J, with 7 bases in the middle. Here the CDR3 DNA reads TGTGCCAGCAGTGCGTATAAGAACACTGAAGCTTTCTTT. Its translation is CASSAYKNTEAFF.

The V gene is TRBV5-4, the J gene TRBJ2-2; D possibly corresponds to TRBD2 (5 bases). Trimming took off 4 bases at V and 7 bases at J, with 11 bases between the two ends. CDR1 is SGHNT and CDR2 is YYREEE in the germline V gene (reference sequence). This CDR3 contains 13 residues. CDR3 nucleotide sequence: TGTGCCAGCAGCATCGATAGCGTCGGGGAGCTGTTTTTT. Translating gives CASSIDSVGELFF.

V is TRBV2 and J is TRBJ1-5; 7 bases align to TRBD1. V shed 4 bases, J shed 3 bases, and the junction held 6 bases outside the gene matches. The germline V gene has CDR1 SNHLY and CDR2 FYNNEI. The CDR3 loop spans 15 amino acids. CDR3 nucleotide sequence: TGTGCCAGCAGTGCGACAGGGTTCTACAATCAGCCCCAGCATTTT. Amino acid sequence: CASSATGFYNQPQHF. Looking up the rest from reference TRBV2 and TRBJ1-5 gives the full variable domain: EPEVTQTPSHQVTQMGQEVILRCVPISNHLYFYWYRQILGQKVEFLVSFYNNEISEKSEIFDDQFSVERPDGSNFTLKIRSTKLEDSAMYFCASSATGFYNQPQHFGDGTRLSIL.

This clone showed up just a few times. J is TRBJ2-2 and V is TRBV19, with D unclear. Germline values: CDR1 LNHDA, CDR2 SQIVND (reference sequence). The germline V and J ends were trimmed by 1 base and 6 bases, with 3 bases remaining between them. The CDR3 spans 12 residues. Here the CDR3 reads CASSIGSGELFF. The CDR3 coding sequence is TGTGCCAGTAGTATAGGGTCCGGGGAGCTGTTTTTT.

This CDR3 is CASSLDRAGSGNTIYF. The CDR3 DNA reads as TGCGCCAGCAGCCTTGACAGGGCAGGGTCTGGAAACACCATATATTTT. This sequence joins TRBV5-1 and TRBJ1-3; 7 bases are shared with TRBD1. Germline CDR1 and CDR2: SGHRS and YFSETQ. The length of the CDR3 is 16 residues. The trim removed 4 bases at V and 1 base at J, leaving 8 bases unmatched.

The chain carries TRBV6-5 and TRBJ2-1; TRBD2 agrees at 11 bases. From germline, CDR1 is MNHEY and CDR2 SVGAGI. There are 15 residues in the CDR3. V trimming: 6 bases; J trimming: 9 bases; junction bases outside the gene matches: 10. CDR3 sequence reads: CASRRVLAGGGEQFF. The CDR3, as DNA: TGTGCCAGCAGGCGAGTCCTAGCGGGAGGTGGTGAGCAGTTCTTC.

The chain is built from TRBV19 and TRBJ2-6; D is perhaps TRBD1 (6 bases). The germline V and J ends were trimmed by 6 bases and 5 bases, with 8 bases remaining between them. The CDR3 sequence is 13 residues long. Germline V gene sequence: CDR1 LNHDA, CDR2 SQIVND (reference sequence). This chain's CDR3 is CASRGARANVLTF. CDR3 nucleotides: TGTGCCAGTAGGGGGGCGAGGGCCAACGTCCTGACTTTC.

This sequence joins TRBV5-1 and TRBJ1-4, with TRBD1 identical over 7 bases. This CDR3 has 14 amino acids. Trimming at V came to 4 bases and at J to 7 bases, leaving 7 bases not matched to a gene. Looked up from germline, CDR1 is SGHRS and CDR2 is YFSETQ. DNA for the CDR3: TGCGCCAGCAGCGGGACAGAGGGCGCTGAAAAACTGTTTTTT. It translates to CASSGTEGAEKLFF.